Below, 10 T cell receptor beta chains from the same sample are listed, as sequenced in a study of shared clonotypes between healthy human individuals. Sequencing was performed with immunoSEQ multiplex PCR; in TCRdb, only in-frame clones are kept and a portion is missing. The table has roughly 640,000 clones, more than 95% seen once. Sequenced sample: naive CD4+ T cells sorted from blood. Documented subset: CD45RA+ positively selected. The receptors originated from a woman aged 25 to 39 in good health.

Concerning this clone itself: The junction departs from germline at one end; a sequencing error may be responsible. This chain links TRBV5-1 with TRBJ2-7; TRBD1 might be the D (6 bases). Germline V gene sequence: CDR1 SGHRS, CDR2 YFSETQ. This CDR3 has 13 amino acids. DNA for the CDR3: TGCGCCAGCAGCTTGCGGTCAGACAGGAGCCTTAGCTTC. It yields the protein CASSLRSDRSLSF.

V is TRBV5-4 and J is TRBJ1-1; a possible D gene is TRBD1 (5 bases). CDR1 SGHNT and CDR2 YYREEE come from the germline V gene (reference sequence). The CDR3 is 16 residues long. V lost 4 bases and J lost 0, with 16 bases in between. The CDR3 coding sequence is TGTGCCAGCAGCGGGGCAGGAATGCTAATGAACACTGAAGCTTTCTTT. It specifies CASSGAGMLMNTEAFF.

This rearrangement joins TRBV28 to TRBJ2-5; 7 bases map to TRBD1. Germline lookup yields CDR1 MDHEN and CDR2 SYDVKM. There are 13 residues in the CDR3. V was clipped by 6 bases and J by 5 bases; unmatched bases: 6. The CDR3 DNA is TGTGCCAGCAGAACGACAGGGACGGAGACCCAGTACTTC. The encoded protein is CASRTTGTETQYF.

In this sample, this clone turned up once. This sequence joins TRBV7-2 and TRBJ2-3; D call uncertain. Germline-derived CDR1 and CDR2 are SGHTA and FQGNSA. The CDR3 consists of 14 residues. V lost 6 bases to trimming and J lost 3 bases, with 13 bases between them. The CDR3 region is CASSRPHGTDTQYF. Here the CDR3 DNA reads TGTGCCAGCAGTCGACCGCATGGGACAGATACGCAGTATTTT.

The chain joins TRBV5-1 to TRBJ1-1; TRBD1 aligns across 9 bases. The CDR3 runs to 15 residues. Trimming at V came to 4 bases and at J to 1 base, leaving 5 bases not matched to a gene. Germline-derived CDR1 and CDR2 are SGHRS and YFSETQ. The chain's CDR3 is CASSLWTGENTEAFF. The DNA of the CDR3 is TGCGCCAGCAGCCTCTGGACAGGGGAGAACACTGAAGCTTTCTTT.

This chain uses TRBV27 with TRBJ2-2, with unresolved D. This CDR3 comprises 11 residues. Deletions cut 3 bases from V and 6 bases from J, with 2 bases between. Germline V gene lookup returns CDR1 MNHEY and CDR2 SMNVEV (reference sequence). In nucleotides, the CDR3 is TGTGCCAGCAGTTTCGCCGGGGAGCTGTTTTTT. As protein: CASSFAGELFF.

The chain combines TRBV28 with TRBJ1-2; D is uncertain. From germline, CDR1 is MDHEN and CDR2 SYDVKM. The CDR3 contains 14 residues. Trimming shortened V by 3 bases and J by 8 bases, and 16 bases separated the two germline ends. DNA of the CDR3: TGTGCCAGCAGTTTCCCTAACCGCAGCAAGGGCTACACCTTC. Protein product: CASSFPNRSKGYTF.

The table lists this clone with a count of one. The V and J genes are TRBV6-1 and TRBJ2-7, with 9 bases identical to TRBD2. The CDR3 has 15 residues. Germline loops: CDR1 MNHNS, CDR2 SASEGT. V shed 7 bases and J 4 bases; nucleotides not matched to a gene: 11. CDR3 in DNA: TGTGCCAGCACAGAGGGGCTAGCGGGGCCTTACGAGCAGTACTTC. Residues: CASTEGLAGPYEQYF.

V gene TRBV28 combines with J gene TRBJ1-1, with TRBD1 as a possible D gene (5 bases). Germline lookup yields CDR1 MDHEN and CDR2 SYDVKM. The V and J ends lost 6 bases and 0 bases respectively, with 17 bases between them. The CDR3 covers 16 residues. As DNA, the CDR3 is TGTGCCAGCAGCAGAGACAGCCCGCTCATGAACACTGAAGCTTTCTTT. Protein sequence: CASSRDSPLMNTEAFF.

This chain uses TRBV5-1 with TRBJ2-7; TRBD2 aligns across 7 bases. The CDR3 length is 14 residues. CDR1 and CDR2 from the germline V gene are SGHRS and YFSETQ. V shed 1 base and J 3 bases; nucleotides not matched to a gene: 4. The CDR3 bases are TGCGCCAGCAGCTTGAGTCTAGCGGACTACGAGCAGTACTTC. Its translation: CASSLSLADYEQYF. Combining the CDR3 with reference TRBV5-1 and TRBJ2-7 gives the whole variable domain KAGVTQTPRYLIKTRGQQVTLSCSPISGHRSVSWYQQTPGQGLQFLFEYFSETQRNKGNFPGRFSGRQFSNSRSEMNVSTLELGDSALYLCASSLSLADYEQYFGPGTRLTVT.